The following is a TCR beta chain sequence with its context. The specificity of this receptor is unknown. Base qualities were left out, and no much larger clone turns up one base away. This entry belongs to a study of control samples from healthy donors and cancer patients (TCRdb year 2020). At the junction V is shortened by 5 bases and J by 0 bases; bases outside the gene matches: 4. Its CDR3 holds 14 amino acids, cysteine through phenylalanine. Only the CDR3 DNA stays, 42 bases, in frame from base 1. CDR1 is given as SGHRS and CDR2 as YFSETQ, both from the germline V gene. Receptor amplification or capture employed the immunoSEQ multiplex PCR assay. The immuneACCESS repertoire file appears here via TCRdb, limited to in-frame rearrangements. These files lack a portion of the clones; in checked studies, under half of the deficit traces to unresolved V genes, and the cause of the others is not known. The sample has about 130,000 clones on record, roughly 88% of them singletons. The ten biggest clones cover more than 2.5% of the sample.

Input material: blood. The receptor was isolated from a man aged 50-59 years in good health. Here the chain combines TRBV5-1 and TRBJ2-5, and 7 junction bases match TRBD1. CDR3 loop: CASRQGTDQETQYF. The nucleotides read TGCGCCAGCAGACAGGGGACAGACCAAGAGACCCAGTACTTC.